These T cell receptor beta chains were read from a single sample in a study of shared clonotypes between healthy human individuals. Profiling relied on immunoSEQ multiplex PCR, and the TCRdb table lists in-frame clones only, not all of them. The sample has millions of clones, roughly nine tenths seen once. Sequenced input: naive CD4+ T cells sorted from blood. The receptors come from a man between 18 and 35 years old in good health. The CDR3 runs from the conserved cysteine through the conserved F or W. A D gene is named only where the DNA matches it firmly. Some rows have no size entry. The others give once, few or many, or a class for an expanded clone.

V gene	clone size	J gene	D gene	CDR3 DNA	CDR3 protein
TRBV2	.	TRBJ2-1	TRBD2	TGTGCCAGCAGGCGGGGGAGCACGGATGAGCAGTTCTTC	CASRRGSTDEQFF
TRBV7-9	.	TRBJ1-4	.	TGTGCCAGCAGCCCAGATGGGGGAACTAATGAAAAACTGTTTTTT	CASSPDGGTNEKLFF
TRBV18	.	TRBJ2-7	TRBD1	TGTGCCAGCTCACCCGAAGGAACAGGGGGGTACGAGCAGTACTTC	CASSPEGTGGYEQYF
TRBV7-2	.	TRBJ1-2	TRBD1	TGTGCCAGCAGCCGACCCGGGACAGGGGGTTTTGGCTACACCTTC	CASSRPGTGGFGYTF
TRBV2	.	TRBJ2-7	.	TGTGCCAGCAGTGTGGCAGGGGATGTCGAGCAGTACTTC	CASSVAGDVEQYF
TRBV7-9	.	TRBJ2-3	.	TGTGCCAGCAGCTTAACGGGCGGGACCGTCACAGATACGCAGTATTTT	CASSLTGGTVTDTQYF
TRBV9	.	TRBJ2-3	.	TGTGCCAGCAGCGTAGACCCCCTTTTGGCGGGAGATACGCAGTATTTT	CASSVDPLLAGDTQYF
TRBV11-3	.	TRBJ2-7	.	TGTGCCAGCAGTCCGGGTTTTCTATACGAGCAGTACTTC	CASSPGFLYEQYF
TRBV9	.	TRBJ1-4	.	TGTGCCAGCAGCGTAGCAACTAATGAAAAACTGTTTTTT	CASSVATNEKLFF
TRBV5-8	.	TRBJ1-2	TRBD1	TGTGCCAGCAGCGCAGGGACAGGGAGGAATAACTATGGCTACACCTTC	CASSAGTGRNNYGYTF
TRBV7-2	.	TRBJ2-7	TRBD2	TGTGCCAGCAGCTACCGACCGGGACTAGCGGCCTCCTACGAGCAGTACTTC	CASSYRPGLAASYEQYF
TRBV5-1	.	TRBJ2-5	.	TGCGCCAGCAGCTTGGTTAGAAGTTACCAAGAGACCCAGTACTTC	CASSLVRSYQETQYF
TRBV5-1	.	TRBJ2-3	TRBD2	TGCGCCAGCAGCTTGTTTCTAGCGGGCCATACGCAGTATTTT	CASSLFLAGHTQYF
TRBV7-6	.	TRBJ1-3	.	TGTGCCAGCAGCTTAGACCCCCTAGTCTCTGGAAACACCATATATTTT	CASSLDPLVSGNTIYF
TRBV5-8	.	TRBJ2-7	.	TGTGCCAGCGCGACAGTAATCACCTCCTACGAGCAGTACTTC	CASATVITSYEQYF
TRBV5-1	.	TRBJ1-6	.	TGCGCCAGCAGCCGGAATCCGGGGTCACCCCTCCACTTT	CASSRNPGSPLHF
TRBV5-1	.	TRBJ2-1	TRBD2	TGCGCCAGCAGCTTCGGACTAGCGGGGTACAATGAGCAGTTCTTC	CASSFGLAGYNEQFF
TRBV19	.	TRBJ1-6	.	TGTGCCAGTAGTACAAGTTGGCAGAGTAATTCACCCCTCCACTTT	CASSTSWQSNSPLHF
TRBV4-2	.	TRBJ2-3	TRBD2	TGTGCCAGCAGCCTAGCGGGAGGTCAAGATACGCAGTATTTT	CASSLAGGQDTQYF
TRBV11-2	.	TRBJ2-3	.	TGTGCCAGCAGCTCAGGCTTTAGCACAGATACGCAGTATTTT	CASSSGFSTDTQYF
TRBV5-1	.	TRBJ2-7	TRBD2	TGCGCCAGCAGTTCCGATGGACTAGCGGGAGACGAGCAGTACTTC	CASSSDGLAGDEQYF
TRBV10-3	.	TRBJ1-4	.	TGTGCCAGCAGTAACTCGCCAACTAATGAAAAACTGTTTTTT	CASSNSPTNEKLFF
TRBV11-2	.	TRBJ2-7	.	TGTGCCAGCAGCTTCTCGACAGTCTACGAGCAGTACTTC	CASSFSTVYEQYF
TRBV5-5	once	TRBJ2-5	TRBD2	TGTGCCAGCAGCCCGCGGGGGACTAGCGGGGGGTCCAACAGGGCCCAGTACTTC	CASSPRGTSGGSNRAQYF
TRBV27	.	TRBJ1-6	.	TGTGCCAGCAGTCCCCCTCCGACGGGGTCACCCCTCCACTTT	CASSPPPTGSPLHF
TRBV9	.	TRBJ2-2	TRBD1	TGTGCCAGCAGCTTCGGACAGGGGAACACCGGGGAGCTGTTTTTT	CASSFGQGNTGELFF
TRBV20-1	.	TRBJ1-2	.	TGCAGTGCTAGAGACGGCTACACCTTC	CSARDGYTF
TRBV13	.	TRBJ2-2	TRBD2	TGTGCCAGCAGCTCGTCCCGACTAGCGGGGAACACCGGGGAGCTGTTTTTT	CASSSSRLAGNTGELFF
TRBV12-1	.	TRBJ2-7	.	TGTGCCAGCAGCTTTGAGGCAGGGCCCTACGAGCAGTACTTC	CASSFEAGPYEQYF
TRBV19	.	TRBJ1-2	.	TGTGCCAGTAGCCATCTATCCGGCTACACCTTC	CASSHLSGYTF
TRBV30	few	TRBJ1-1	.	TGTGCCTGTCTGGGGGGCACCGCGAACACTGAAGCTTTCTTT	CACLGGTANTEAFF
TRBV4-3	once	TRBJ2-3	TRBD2	TGCGCCAGCAGCCAAACGGGTAGCGGGATCTCCACAGATACGCAGTATTTT	CASSQTGSGISTDTQYF
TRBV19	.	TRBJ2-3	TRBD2	TGTGCCAGTAGTATAGAAGAGGGTAGCGGGCTGCTCACAGATACGCAGTATTTT	CASSIEEGSGLLTDTQYF